This record covers a single T cell receptor beta chain. Its specific antigen is unknown. Within one base of it there is no much larger clone, and no base qualities were kept. Eligible patients were adults with ileal or ileocolonic Crohn's disease who had an indication for ileocolonic resection. Before DNA extraction, whole ileal mucosal biopsies were kept frozen at -80 degrees C. Genomic DNA was extracted from frozen whole biopsies with a TRizol-based method and quantified on a NanoDrop 2000 spectrophotometer. This entry comes from a study of T cell repertoires in ileal Crohn's disease (dated by TCRdb to between 2018 and 2020). About the investigation overall: The median duration of disease was roughly eight years, and at the time of surgery roughly a third of patients were active smokers. Every patient underwent surgery because of a complication, which was stricturing disease in around 60% and penetrating disease in around 39%. Roughly half of the patients were given postoperative therapy, with approximately 17 on anti-TNF agents and about a dozen on thiopurines. TCR repertoire analysis was performed in around 61 Crohn's disease patients drawn from a prospective multicentre cohort. The study ran alongside a multicentre cohort designed to identify predictors of early endoscopic recurrence after ileocolonic resection. A Rutgeerts score higher than i0 was the definition used for endoscopic postoperative recurrence. A total of roughly 150 mucosal samples from roughly 60 patients were sequenced, collected from several sites on the surgical specimen as well as at postoperative endoscopy. The paper's findings and limits, for the study overall: Endoscopic recurrence was linked to a higher percentage of high-frequency clones at surgery, and recurrence occurred in every patient whose clonality exceeded 26.8% (18/57). Sorted CD8 T cells carried more high-frequency clones than CD4 T cells, suggesting mucosal expansions were mainly CD8. A significantly higher proportion of clonal expansions was observed in active smokers at surgery than in non-smokers (approximately 26% vs 17%, p=0.02). Only a subgroup of patients, of unstated size, had mucosal CD4 and CD8 T cells sorted and sequenced.

V lost 0 bases and J lost 3 bases, and the count of bases not matched to a germline gene is 5. From the germline V gene, CDR1 is SGDLS and CDR2 is YYNGEE. The CDR3 runs 15 amino acids, cysteine and phenylalanine included. Only CDR3 DNA remains: 45 bases, in frame from the first base. Five hundred nanograms of biopsy DNA per sample were submitted for commercial TCRB immunosequencing. CDR3 regions were amplified from genomic DNA by Adaptive Biotechnology using a two-step, amplification bias-controlled multiplex PCR. In the first PCR, primers covered every V and J gene segment, and in the second PCR, barcodes and Illumina adapters were added. CDR3 libraries were sequenced on an Illumina instrument. As for how the authors treated the data: The analysis used both the pipelines supplied by the vendor and custom analysis of the raw data in R/Bioconductor with R version 3.3.0. Clonality, which ranges from 0 to 1, was calculated as the inverse of the normalised Shannon entropy across all productive clones. The repertoire share taken up by the top 100 clones defined high-frequency clones, and only clones that passed a 95% confidence test were kept. Overlap between samples was measured with the Morisita-Horn index, while repertoire diversity was measured with the Simpson index. Drawn from immuneACCESS, this table holds only the in-frame rearrangements with V and J called that TCRdb kept. Clones are partly lost; checked studies trace under half to an unresolved V gene and leave the rest unexplained. D and trimming were read from the DNA, whereas the V and J calls and clone size are those reported in that table. The sample records 15,000 or so clones, roughly 84% of which are singletons. The biggest ten clones account for 6.5% of the sample.

Sequenced input: ileal tissue. The clonotype originates from an adult with Crohn's disease. Recombination joined TRBV9 with TRBJ2-7; 8 of the junction bases match TRBD1. The DNA sequence reads TGTGCCAGCAGCGTAGAGGCAGGGGGCTTCTACGAGCAGTACTTC. This translates into CASSVEAGGFYEQYF.